The 29 T cell receptor beta chains below come from one sample, sequenced in a study of control samples from healthy donors and cancer patients. Some clones are missing from TCRdb's copy, which holds only in-frame ones; the method was immunoSEQ multiplex PCR. The profile covers tens of thousands of clones, with roughly 93% appearing a single time and around 1.5% taken by the ten largest. Material: blood. The receptors originated from a woman aged 25 to 39 in good health.

V is TRBV28 and J is TRBJ1-1; the match to TRBD1 covers 8 bases. Trimming took 6 bases from V and 1 from J; bases not matched to a gene: 7. CDR1 and CDR2 from the germline V gene are MDHEN and SYDVKM. This CDR3 has 15 amino acids. CDR3 loop: CASRELGQGNTEAFF. The CDR3 bases are TGTGCCAGCAGAGAGCTTGGACAGGGGAACACTGAAGCTTTCTTT.

CDR3 residues: CASSPGPRDSAGYTF. DNA of the CDR3: TGTGCCAGCAGCCCTGGACCCAGGGATTCGGCTGGCTACACCTTC. V gene TRBV7-9 combines with J gene TRBJ1-2; D is possibly TRBD1 (5 bases). This CDR3 region has 15 residues. Trimming cost V 5 bases and J 7 bases, with 20 bases left between them. The V gene's germline CDR1 is SEHNR and CDR2 FQNEAQ (reference sequence).

The rearrangement links TRBV9 to TRBJ1-3; the D is unclear. The V gene lost 2 bases and the J gene lost 4 bases, with 16 bases spanning the gap. CDR1 is SGDLS, CDR2 YYNGEE, per germline. CDR3 length equals 16 residues. The DNA of the CDR3 is TGTGCCAGCAGCGTCGGGGTTCATAGAGCCGGAAACACCATATATTTT. Its translation is CASSVGVHRAGNTIYF. Combining the CDR3 with reference TRBV9 and TRBJ1-3 gives the whole variable domain DSGVTQTPKHLITATGQRVTLRCSPRSGDLSVYWYQQSLDQGLQFLIQYYNGEERAKGNILERFSAQQFPDLHSELNLSSLELGDSALYFCASSVGVHRAGNTIYFGEGSWLTVV.

This chain links TRBV2 with TRBJ2-1; 8 bases align to TRBD2. Germline V gene data show CDR1 as SNHLY and CDR2 as FYNNEI. V lost 6 bases to trimming and J lost 6 bases; unmatched junction nucleotides: 10. CDR3 size: 15 residues. The CDR3 coding sequence is TGTGCCAGCAGCCGAGGGGGGACTAGACGCAATGAGCAGTTCTTC. This codes for CASSRGGTRRNEQFF.

The chain employs TRBV12-3 or TRBV12-4 and TRBJ1-2, with D maybe TRBD1 (5 bases). The V gene lost 5 bases and the J gene lost 4 bases, with 11 bases spanning the gap. The CDR3 has 13 residues. The CDR3: CASSPTDGYGYTF. As DNA, the CDR3 is TGTGCCAGCAGTCCGACAGATGGCTATGGCTACACCTTC.

The chain combines TRBV18 with TRBJ2-1; TRBD2 agrees at 13 bases. CDR3 size: 16 residues. From germline, CDR1 is KGHSH and CDR2 LQKENI. V was clipped by 5 bases and J by 8 bases; unmatched bases: 9. The CDR3 here is CASSTGTSGIQHEQFF. The DNA of the CDR3 is TGTGCCAGCTCAACCGGGACTAGCGGGATTCAGCATGAGCAGTTCTTC.

The V call is TRBV3-1 (or the pseudogene TRBV3-2), the J call TRBJ1-6; the D is unclear. Germline-derived CDR1 and CDR2 are LGHDT and YNNKEL (reference sequence). The germline V and J ends were trimmed by 2 bases and 2 bases, with 7 bases remaining between them. This CDR3 has 15 residues. In nucleotides, the CDR3 is TGTGCCAGCAGCCAATCCGGGACCTATAATTCACCCCTCCACTTT. Translation: CASSQSGTYNSPLHF.

The CDR3 loop reads CASSPGTVNTGELFF. The CDR3 DNA sequence: TGTGCCAGCAGTCCTGGGACAGTGAACACCGGGGAGCTGTTTTTT. V is TRBV6-5 and J is TRBJ2-2, with 7 nucleotides matching TRBD1. Looked up from germline, CDR1 is MNHEY and CDR2 is SVGAGI. The CDR3 runs to 15 residues. Trimming cost V 5 bases and J 1 base; bases outside gene matches: 4.

The chain recombines TRBV5-5 with TRBJ1-1; D ambiguous. V dropped 4 bases and J dropped 5 bases, with 15 bases sitting between them. Germline lookup yields CDR1 SGHKS and CDR2 YYEKEE (reference sequence). This CDR3 spans 14 amino acids. The CDR3 nucleotides are TGTGCCAGCAGCCGAATCTTTAGGGAAACTGAAGCTTTCTTT. Encoded protein: CASSRIFRETEAFF.

V gene TRBV7-9 combines with J gene TRBJ1-3, with 8 bases fitting TRBD1. The germline gives CDR1 SEHNR, CDR2 FQNEAQ (reference sequence). The CDR3 spans 15 residues. The V gene end was trimmed by 4 bases and the J gene end by 2 bases; junction bases not matched to a gene: 4. The CDR3 loop reads CASSYQTGAGNTIYF. CDR3 coding DNA: TGTGCCAGCAGCTACCAGACAGGGGCTGGAAACACCATATATTTT.

This chain uses TRBV20-1 with TRBJ1-5, with 7 bases lining up with TRBD1. The CDR3 extends over 15 amino acids. Germline V lookup: CDR1 DFQATT, CDR2 SNEGSKA (reference sequence). Germline trimming cut 3 bases from V and 5 bases from J; bases unmatched to any gene: 10. The CDR3 bases are TGCAGTGCTAGTTTTGCGACAGGGATAGATCAGCCCCAGCATTTT. It yields the protein CSASFATGIDQPQHF.

J is TRBJ1-1 and V is TRBV5-1; no clear D. This CDR3 has 13 amino acids. Germline V gives CDR1 SGHRS, CDR2 YFSETQ. V was cut by 6 bases and J by 0 bases, with 9 bases left in between. The CDR3: CASNDQMNTEAFF. For the CDR3, the DNA is TGCGCCAGCAACGACCAGATGAACACTGAAGCTTTCTTT.

The chain couples TRBV4-1 to TRBJ2-7; tentative D call: TRBD1 (6 bases). V was shortened by 1 base and J by 4 bases, with 11 bases between the two germline ends. The CDR3 contains 14 residues. Germline V gene lookup returns CDR1 MGHRA and CDR2 YSYEKL. The CDR3 DNA sequence: TGCGCCAGCAGCCAAGGAGGACAGAGTTACGAGCAGTACTTC. Translated: CASSQGGQSYEQYF.

The rearrangement uses TRBV9 and TRBJ1-2, with D perhaps TRBD1 (5 bases). Germline values: CDR1 SGDLS, CDR2 YYNGEE. This CDR3 region has 15 residues. The V end lost 1 base, the J end lost 8 bases, and 18 bases lay between the germline ends. The CDR3 sequence: CASSVSSGGGWGYTF. CDR3 bases: TGTGCCAGCAGCGTATCGTCGGGGGGAGGATGGGGCTACACCTTC.

The chain recombines TRBV19 with TRBJ2-3; tentatively, D is TRBD2 (6 bases). V lost 4 bases and J 6 bases, leaving 14 bases between the germline ends. The CDR3 is 14 residues long. Germline CDR1 is LNHDA and CDR2 is SQIVND (reference sequence). The CDR3 coding sequence is TGTGCCAGTAGTAAGGGGACTTTGGTGGATACGCAGTATTTT. Encoded protein: CASSKGTLVDTQYF.

The J gene is TRBJ1-6, the V gene TRBV28, with 9 bases that match TRBD1. This CDR3 is built from 15 residues. The junction had 5 bases not matched to a gene; V was cut back by 1 base and J by 10 bases. Per the germline V gene, CDR1 is MDHEN and CDR2 is SYDVKM. The CDR3 sequence: CASSLFGTGSSPLHF. CDR3 bases: TGTGCCAGCAGTTTATTTGGGACAGGGTCCTCACCCCTCCACTTT.

This chain links TRBV6-5 with TRBJ1-4; 8 nucleotides match TRBD1. The CDR3 has 14 amino acids. Losses at the gene ends were 8 bases for V and 1 base for J; bases not matched to a gene: 3. Germline lookup yields CDR1 MNHEY and CDR2 SVGAGI. The CDR3 reads CASQGARTNEKLFF. The CDR3 DNA is TGTGCCAGCCAGGGGGCTCGAACTAATGAAAAACTGTTTTTT.

V and J are TRBV18 and TRBJ1-1, with D possibly being TRBD1 (6 bases). There are 12 residues in the CDR3. Trimming removed 3 bases from V and 6 bases from J, with 8 bases in between. Germline CDR1 and CDR2: KGHSH and LQKENI. CDR3 sequence: CASSPQGSEAFF. The CDR3 DNA reads TGTGCCAGCTCACCGCAGGGGTCTGAAGCTTTCTTT.

The CDR3 nucleotides read TGCGCCAGCAGCAAGGGAGAGGACTATGGCTACACCTTC. It yields the protein CASSKGEDYGYTF. The chain recombines TRBV5-1 with TRBJ1-2, with no clear D. The CDR3 totals 13 residues. V dropped 4 bases and J dropped 3 bases, with 10 bases sitting between them. Germline values: CDR1 SGHRS, CDR2 YFSETQ.

The rearrangement joins TRBV27 to TRBJ2-1, with D uncertain. There are 14 residues in the CDR3. V lost 0 bases and J 4 bases, leaving 7 bases between the germline ends. CDR1 is MNHEY and CDR2 is SMNVEV in the germline V gene (reference sequence). The CDR3 region is CASSLSRAYNEQFF. As DNA, the CDR3 is TGTGCCAGCAGTTTATCTAGGGCGTACAATGAGCAGTTCTTC.

This chain uses TRBV14 with TRBJ2-4; D is undetermined. This CDR3 has 14 amino acids. With 1 base removed from V and 6 bases from J, the gap between germline ends came to 10 bases. Germline V lookup: CDR1 SGHDN, CDR2 FVKESK. In DNA form, the CDR3 reads TGTGCCAGCAGCCAAGGGGCGCCCGGAAACATTCAGTACTTC. The encoded protein is CASSQGAPGNIQYF.

This clone was found a few times. The chain uses TRBV2 and TRBJ2-7; D gene uncertain. This CDR3 contains 11 residues. In germline, CDR1 is SNHLY, CDR2 FYNNEI. With 6 bases removed from V and 3 bases from J, the gap between germline ends came to 6 bases. The CDR3 nucleotides are TGTGCCAGCAGCCGACACTACGAGCAGTACTTC. It translates to CASSRHYEQYF. The full variable domain, with the rest looked up from reference TRBV2 and TRBJ2-7, is EPEVTQTPSHQVTQMGQEVILRCVPISNHLYFYWYRQILGQKVEFLVSFYNNEISEKSEIFDDQFSVERPDGSNFTLKIRSTKLEDSAMYFCASSRHYEQYFGPGTRLTVT.

V is TRBV7-9 and J is TRBJ2-7, with D possibly being TRBD1 (6 bases). Trimming left V 3 bases short and J 3 bases short, with 9 bases between. CDR3 length equals 13 residues. Germline V gene sequence: CDR1 SEHNR, CDR2 FQNEAQ (reference sequence). CDR3 coding DNA: TGTGCCAGCAGCTTCCAAGGGGGCTACGAGCAGTACTTC. Its protein product is CASSFQGGYEQYF.

This chain connects TRBV11-2 to TRBJ1-3, with unresolved D. CDR1 and CDR2 (germline): SGHAT, FQNNGV. The CDR3 extends over 13 amino acids. Trimming cost V 0 bases and J 4 bases, with 4 bases left between them. The CDR3 protein is CASSLDVGNTIYF. The CDR3 DNA is TGTGCCAGCAGCTTAGACGTGGGAAACACCATATATTTT.

The chain carries TRBV6-4 and TRBJ2-7; the D is unclear. From germline, CDR1 is MRHNA and CDR2 SNTAGT. V shed 7 bases and J shed 0 bases, with 13 bases lying between them. This CDR3 has 14 amino acids. This CDR3 reads CASMRFEHSYEQYF. As DNA, the CDR3 is TGTGCCAGCATGAGGTTCGAACACTCCTACGAGCAGTACTTC.

J is TRBJ2-7 and V is TRBV12-3 or TRBV12-4; unclear D gene. The CDR3 consists of 13 residues. Deletions cut 2 bases from V and 3 bases from J, with 8 bases between. CDR3 DNA sequence: TGTGCCAGCAGTTTAAGGTCCTTCTACGAGCAGTACTTC. Residues: CASSLRSFYEQYF.

This rearrangement joins TRBV5-4 to TRBJ2-7; 7 bases agree with TRBD1. Germline loops: CDR1 SGHNT, CDR2 YYREEE (reference sequence). The CDR3 length is 12 residues. The V and J ends lost 4 bases and 5 bases, in that order; junction bases with no gene match: 3. CDR3 sequence: CASSLDRDEQYF. The CDR3 region has the DNA TGTGCCAGCAGCCTCGACAGGGACGAGCAGTACTTC.

This chain uses TRBV24-1 with TRBJ2-5, with 7 bases lining up with TRBD1. This CDR3 region has 16 residues. Looked up from germline, CDR1 is KGHDR and CDR2 is SFDVKD. V trimming: 4 bases; J trimming: 5 bases; junction bases outside the gene matches: 12. The CDR3 DNA reads TGTGCCACCAGTGAAGCTGACAGGGAACAAGGGGAGACCCAGTACTTC. The encoded protein is CATSEADREQGETQYF.

The chain uses TRBV7-6 and TRBJ2-2; D could derive from TRBD1 or TRBD2 (5 bases each). Trimming cost V 2 bases and J 0 bases, with 7 bases left between them. The CDR3 loop spans 15 amino acids. CDR1 and CDR2 (germline): SGHVS, FNYEAQ. The CDR3 loop is CASSLRGPNTGELFF. The DNA for the CDR3 is TGTGCCAGCAGCTTACGGGGACCGAACACCGGGGAGCTGTTTTTT.